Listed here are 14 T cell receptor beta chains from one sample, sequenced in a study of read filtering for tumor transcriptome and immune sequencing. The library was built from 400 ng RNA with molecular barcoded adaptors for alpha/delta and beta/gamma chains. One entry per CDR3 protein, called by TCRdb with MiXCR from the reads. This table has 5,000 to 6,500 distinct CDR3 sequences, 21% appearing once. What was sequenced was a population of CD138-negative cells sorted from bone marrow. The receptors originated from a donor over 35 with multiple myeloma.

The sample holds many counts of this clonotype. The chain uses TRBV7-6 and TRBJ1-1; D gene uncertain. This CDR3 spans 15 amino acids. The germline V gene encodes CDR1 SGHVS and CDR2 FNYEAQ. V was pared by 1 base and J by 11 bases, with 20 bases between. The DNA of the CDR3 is TGTGCCAGCAGCTTAGAGGGCTCTTATGATGGTAGGGCTTTCTTT. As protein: CASSLEGSYDGRAFF.

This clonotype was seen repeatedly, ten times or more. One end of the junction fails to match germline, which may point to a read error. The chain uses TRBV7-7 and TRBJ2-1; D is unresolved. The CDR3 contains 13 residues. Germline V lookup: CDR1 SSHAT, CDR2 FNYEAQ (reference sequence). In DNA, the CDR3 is TGTGCTAGCAGCTTAGGGTCGACCAATGAGCAGTTCTTC. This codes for CASSLGSTNEQFF.

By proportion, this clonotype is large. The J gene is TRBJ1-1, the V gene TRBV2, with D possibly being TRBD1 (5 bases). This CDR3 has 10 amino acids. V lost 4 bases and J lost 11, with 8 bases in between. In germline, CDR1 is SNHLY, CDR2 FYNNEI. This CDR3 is CASSGGWAFF. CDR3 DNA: TGTGCCAGCAGTGGGGGCTGGGCTTTCTTT. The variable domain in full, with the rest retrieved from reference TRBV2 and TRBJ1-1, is EPEVTQTPSHQVTQMGQEVILRCVPISNHLYFYWYRQILGQKVEFLVSFYNNEISEKSEIFDDQFSVERPDGSNFTLKIRSTKLEDSAMYFCASSGGWAFFGQGTRLTVV.

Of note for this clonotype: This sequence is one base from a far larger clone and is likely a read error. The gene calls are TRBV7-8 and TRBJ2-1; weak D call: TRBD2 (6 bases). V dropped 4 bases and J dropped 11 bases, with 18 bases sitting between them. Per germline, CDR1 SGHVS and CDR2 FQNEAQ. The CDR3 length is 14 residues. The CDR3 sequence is CASSSLGLSDQQFF. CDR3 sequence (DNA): TGTGCCAGCAGCTCGCTGGGACTCAGCGATCAGCAGTTCTTC.

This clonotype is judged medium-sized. DNA of the CDR3: TGTGCCAGCAGTAGCGTAAGGGGCGGGAATGAGCAGTTCTTC. It is translated as CASSSVRGGNEQFF. The chain couples TRBV6-5 to TRBJ2-1; D assignment may be TRBD1 or TRBD2 (5 bases each). V was cut by 5 bases and J by 7 bases, with 15 bases left in between. Per germline, CDR1 MNHEY and CDR2 SVGAGI. This CDR3 region has 14 residues.

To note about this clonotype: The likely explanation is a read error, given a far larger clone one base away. The CDR3 DNA follows: TGTGCCAGCACTTCGTCTAGTTTAGCTTCCGAGCAGTACTTC. Encoded protein: CASTSSSLASEQYF. The chain uses TRBV7-9 and TRBJ2-4; unclear D gene. The J call may be faulty, since TRBJ2-7 better matches the DNA end. CDR3 length: 14 residues. The germline V gene has CDR1 SEHNR and CDR2 FQNEAQ (reference sequence).

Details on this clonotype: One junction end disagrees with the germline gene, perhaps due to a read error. The DNA of the CDR3 is TGTGCCAGTAGTATTGGGAACACCGGGGAGCGGTTTTTT. As protein: CASSIGNTGERFF. The chain combines TRBV19 with TRBJ2-2; D possibly corresponds to TRBD2 (5 bases). CDR1 LNHDA and CDR2 SQIVND come from the germline V gene (reference sequence). The CDR3 length is 13 residues.

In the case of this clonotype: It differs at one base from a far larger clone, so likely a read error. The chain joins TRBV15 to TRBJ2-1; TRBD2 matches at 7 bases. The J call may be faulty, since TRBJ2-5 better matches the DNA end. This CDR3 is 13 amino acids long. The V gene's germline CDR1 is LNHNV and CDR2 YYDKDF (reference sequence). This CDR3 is CATSRVAGEIQYF. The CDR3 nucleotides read TGTGCCACCAGCAGAGTTGCGGGAGAGATCCAGTACTTC.

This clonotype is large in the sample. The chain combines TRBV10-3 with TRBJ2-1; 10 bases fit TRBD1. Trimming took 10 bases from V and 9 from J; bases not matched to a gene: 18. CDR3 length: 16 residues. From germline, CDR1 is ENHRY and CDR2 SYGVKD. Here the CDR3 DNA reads TGTGCCACGAAGCCCCGGGACAGGGGTTCGGACGGTGAGCAGTTCTTC. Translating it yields CATKPRDRGSDGEQFF.

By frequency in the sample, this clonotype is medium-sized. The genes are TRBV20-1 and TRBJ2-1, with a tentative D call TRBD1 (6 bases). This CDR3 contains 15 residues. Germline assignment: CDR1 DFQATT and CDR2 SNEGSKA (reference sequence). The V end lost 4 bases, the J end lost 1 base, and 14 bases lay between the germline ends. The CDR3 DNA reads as TGCAGTGCTAACTCGAGGGGGAGATCCTACAATGAGCAGTTCTTC. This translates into CSANSRGRSYNEQFF.

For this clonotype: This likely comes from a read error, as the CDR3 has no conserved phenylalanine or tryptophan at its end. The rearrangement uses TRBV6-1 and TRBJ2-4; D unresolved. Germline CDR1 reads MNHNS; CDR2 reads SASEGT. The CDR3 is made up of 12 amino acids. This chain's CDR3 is CASRMETNMQYL. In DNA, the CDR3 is TGTGCCAGCAGAATGGAGACGAACATGCAGTACCTC.

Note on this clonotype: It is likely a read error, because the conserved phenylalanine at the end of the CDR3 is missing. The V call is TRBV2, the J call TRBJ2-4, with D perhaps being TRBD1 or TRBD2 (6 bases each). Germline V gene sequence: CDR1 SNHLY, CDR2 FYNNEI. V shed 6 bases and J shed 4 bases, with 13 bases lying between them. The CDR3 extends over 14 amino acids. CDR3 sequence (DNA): TGTGCCAGCAGGGAGGGGGTAGAGAAAAACATTCAGTACCTC. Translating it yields CASREGVEKNIQYL.

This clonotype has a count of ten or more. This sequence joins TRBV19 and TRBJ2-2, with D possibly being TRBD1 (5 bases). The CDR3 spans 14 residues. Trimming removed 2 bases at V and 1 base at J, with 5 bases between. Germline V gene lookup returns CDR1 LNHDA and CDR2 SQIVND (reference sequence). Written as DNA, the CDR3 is TGTGCCAGTAGTATACAGGGGAACACCGGGGAGCTGTTTTTT. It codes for CASSIQGNTGELFF.

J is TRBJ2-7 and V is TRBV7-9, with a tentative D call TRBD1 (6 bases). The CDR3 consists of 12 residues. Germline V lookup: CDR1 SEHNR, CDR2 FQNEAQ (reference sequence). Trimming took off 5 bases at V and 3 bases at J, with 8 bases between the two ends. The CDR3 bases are TGTGCCAGCAGCCGGGACAACTACGAGCAGTACTTC. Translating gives CASSRDNYEQYF.